The rows below give T cell receptor beta chains drawn from one sample of a study of blood T cell repertoires in COVID-19. TCRdb keeps only in-frame clones here, not all; method: immunoSEQ multiplex PCR. The sample contains a few hundred thousand clones, around 88% of which appear only once. Source material: PBMCs or T cells enriched from blood (not recorded which). Receptors were obtained from a woman aged 40-49 years with acute COVID-19. Each CDR3 is given with its conserved first and last residue. A D gene is named only where the DNA matches it firmly. Size is stated for part of the rows, as once, few or many counts, or as a class when the clone is expanded.

j_call v_call d_call clone_size cdr3_aa cdr3_nt
TRBJ1-5 TRBV6-2/TRBV6-3 NA NA CASSRRPARNQPQHF TGTGCCAGCAGTCGGAGACCAGCGAGAAATCAGCCCCAGCATTTT
TRBJ2-1 TRBV4-1 TRBD2 NA CASSQDRGTSGRLGQFF TGCGCCAGCAGCCAAGATCGAGGGACTAGCGGGAGATTGGGGCAGTTCTTC
TRBJ2-1 TRBV11-2 NA NA CASSPLGASLAYNEQFF TGTGCCAGCAGCCCTTTGGGGGCGAGTTTAGCTTACAATGAGCAGTTCTTC
TRBJ2-7 TRBV29-1 NA NA CSVDQTGSAYEQYF TGCAGCGTTGACCAGACAGGCTCGGCCTACGAGCAGTACTTC
TRBJ1-5 TRBV2 NA NA CASSELPAGNQPQHF TGTGCCAGCAGTGAATTACCGGCAGGGAATCAGCCCCAGCATTTT
TRBJ1-1 TRBV12-3/TRBV12-4 TRBD1 few CASTGTANTEAFF TGTGCCAGCACTGGGACAGCGAACACTGAAGCTTTCTTT
TRBJ1-1 TRBV6-6 NA once CASSTQRGGFTEAFF TGTGCCAGCAGTACGCAACGGGGGGGATTTACTGAAGCTTTCTTT
TRBJ1-1 TRBV5-1 NA NA CASSSQGAYTEAFF TGCGCCAGCAGCTCCCAAGGGGCTTACACTGAAGCTTTCTTT
TRBJ2-6 TRBV30 NA NA CAWSRTGESGANVLTF TGTGCCTGGAGTCGAACGGGGGAATCTGGGGCCAACGTCCTGACTTTC
TRBJ1-6 TRBV19 TRBD1 few CASSVGRDRDNSPLHF TGTGCCAGTAGCGTTGGACGGGACAGGGATAATTCACCCCTCCACTTT
TRBJ2-1 TRBV7-6 TRBD1 few CASSPRRQGLDEQFF TGTGCCAGCAGCCCCCGGCGACAGGGGCTCGATGAGCAGTTCTTC
TRBJ2-5 TRBV7-2 NA NA CASSLVPGPLSGRETQYF TGTGCCAGCAGCCTAGTTCCGGGACCCCTCTCCGGGAGAGAGACCCAGTACTTC
TRBJ1-1 TRBV4-1 NA NA CASSQRARKTEAFF TGCGCCAGCAGCCAGAGGGCCCGAAAGACTGAAGCTTTCTTT
TRBJ1-6 TRBV30 TRBD1 NA CAWSAKGQRYNSPLHF TGTGCCTGGAGTGCGAAGGGACAGAGATATAATTCACCCCTCCACTTT
TRBJ2-1 TRBV5-6 TRBD2 once CASSLGLAGPPPQFF TGTGCCAGCAGCTTGGGACTAGCGGGACCCCCCCCGCAGTTCTTC
TRBJ1-2 TRBV9 TRBD1 NA CASSRNTPGQGLNYGYTF TGTGCCAGCAGCCGAAACACACCGGGACAGGGTTTGAACTATGGCTACACCTTC
TRBJ1-2 TRBV23-1 NA NA CASSRGRGRNNIYGYTF TGCGCCAGCAGTCGAGGGAGGGGCAGGAATAATATCTATGGCTACACCTTC
TRBJ2-1 TRBV2 NA NA CASIGQSYNEQFF TGTGCCAGCATCGGACAGAGTTACAATGAGCAGTTCTTC
TRBJ1-6 TRBV2 TRBD1 NA CASSAEGTENSPLHF TGTGCCAGCAGTGCTGAGGGGACAGAGAATTCACCCCTCCACTTT
TRBJ2-5 TRBV4-1 NA NA CASITGSQETQYF TGCGCCAGCATAACGGGGTCACAAGAGACCCAGTACTTC
TRBJ1-2 TRBV7-9 TRBD1 NA CASSAGTGEDYGYTF TGTGCCAGCAGCGCCGGGACAGGGGAGGACTATGGCTACACCTTC
TRBJ2-7 TRBV5-6 NA NA CASSLRAAGVHGEQYF TGTGCCAGCAGCTTAAGAGCGGCAGGGGTCCATGGGGAGCAGTACTTC
TRBJ2-1 TRBV5-1 TRBD2 NA CASSFMTSGTYNEQFF TGCGCCAGCAGCTTTATGACTAGCGGGACCTACAATGAGCAGTTCTTC
TRBJ1-2 TRBV10-3 TRBD1 NA CAISGLQGPYGYTF TGTGCCATCAGTGGGTTACAGGGGCCGTATGGCTACACCTTC
TRBJ1-1 TRBV2 NA NA CAGGQEQNTEAFF TGTGCCGGGGGCCAAGAACAGAACACTGAAGCTTTCTTT
TRBJ1-5 TRBV7-8 NA NA CASSPGGGLGNQPQHF TGTGCCAGCAGCCCCGGTGGTGGTCTGGGCAATCAGCCCCAGCATTTT
TRBJ2-7 TRBV3-1/TRBV3-2 TRBD1 NA CASSHRFSGTDIYAQYF TGTGCCAGCAGCCATCGCTTCTCCGGGACAGACATCTACGCGCAGTACTTC
TRBJ1-4 TRBV3-1/TRBV3-2 NA once CASSQSGRGTNEKLFF TGTGCCAGCAGCCAAAGTGGCAGGGGTACTAATGAAAAACTGTTTTTT
TRBJ1-2 TRBV12-3/TRBV12-4 NA NA CASSPAGQFSYTF TGTGCCAGCAGTCCAGCAGGACAGTTTAGCTACACCTTC
TRBJ1-1 TRBV25-1 NA NA CASSEATEAFF TGTGCCAGCAGTGAGGCCACTGAAGCTTTCTTT
TRBJ2-2 TRBV6-6 TRBD1 NA CASSDLGQGTGELFF TGTGCCAGCAGTGACCTTGGACAGGGAACCGGGGAGCTGTTTTTT
TRBJ1-5 TRBV18 TRBD1 NA CASSPGTGGIQPQHF TGTGCCAGCTCACCGGGGACAGGGGGCATTCAGCCCCAGCATTTT
TRBJ2-3 TRBV3-1/TRBV3-2 NA NA CASSQGAGSTDTQYF TGTGCCAGCAGCCAGGGGGCGGGCAGCACAGATACGCAGTATTTT
TRBJ2-1 TRBV3-1/TRBV3-2 TRBD1 NA CASSQRTGVSYNEQFF TGTGCCAGCAGCCAACGAACAGGGGTCTCCTACAATGAGCAGTTCTTC
TRBJ1-6 TRBV27 TRBD1 NA CASSFGTGEPPLHF TGTGCCAGCAGTTTCGGGACAGGGGAACCACCCCTCCACTTT
TRBJ2-5 TRBV7-2 TRBD1 NA CASSLDRGKAQYF TGTGCCAGCAGCTTAGACAGGGGCAAGGCCCAGTACTTC
TRBJ2-5 TRBV19 NA once CASSPRQIRETQYF TGTGCCAGTAGTCCCCGACAGATTCGAGAGACCCAGTACTTC
TRBJ2-2 TRBV7-9 NA few CASSLARQVNTGELFF TGTGCCAGCAGCTTAGCGCGACAAGTGAACACCGGGGAGCTGTTTTTT
TRBJ2-3 TRBV6-1 TRBD1 NA CASSARTGTVSDTQYF TGTGCCAGCAGTGCCAGGACAGGGACCGTCTCAGATACGCAGTATTTT
TRBJ2-5 TRBV5-4 TRBD2 NA CASSRTSGSGETQYF TGTGCCAGCAGTCGGACTAGCGGGAGCGGGGAGACCCAGTACTTC
TRBJ1-2 TRBV3-1/TRBV3-2 NA NA CASGGFYGYTF TGTGCCAGCGGGGGCTTCTATGGCTACACCTTC
TRBJ1-5 TRBV9 NA few CASSVGRDGQPQHF TGTGCCAGCAGCGTAGGGCGGGATGGTCAGCCCCAGCATTTT
TRBJ1-1 TRBV7-6 NA NA CASSLVQGPKTEAFF TGTGCCAGCAGCTTAGTCCAGGGGCCTAAGACTGAAGCTTTCTTT
TRBJ1-5 TRBV6-2/TRBV6-3 NA NA CASGYGGGNQPQHF TGTGCCAGCGGTTATGGAGGTGGCAATCAGCCCCAGCATTTT
TRBJ2-7 TRBV21-1 NA NA CATGWGRQGFHEQYF TGTGCCACCGGTTGGGGGCGACAGGGATTCCACGAGCAGTACTTC
TRBJ2-1 TRBV5-1 TRBD2 NA CASSLTGTSGDNEQFF TGCGCCAGCAGCTTAACCGGGACTAGCGGAGACAATGAGCAGTTCTTC
TRBJ1-1 TRBV27 TRBD1 NA CASSFRGQHTEAFF TGTGCCAGCAGTTTCCGGGGACAGCACACTGAAGCTTTCTTT
TRBJ1-1 TRBV29-1 TRBD1 NA CSAFPIRQGRTEAFF TGCAGCGCCTTCCCTATACGACAGGGCAGAACTGAAGCTTTCTTT
TRBJ1-2 TRBV4-2 NA NA CASSQDPLANYGYTF TGTGCCAGCAGCCAAGATCCCCTTGCTAACTATGGCTACACCTTC